Listed below are T cell receptor beta chains from one sample, sequenced in a study of blood T cell repertoires in COVID-19. TCRdb's table, derived via immunoSEQ multiplex PCR, lists solely in-frame clones and lacks some. The sample holds approximately 500,000 clones, about 88% seen once. The sequencing input was peripheral blood. The receptors stem from a woman aged 50 to 60 with COVID-19, enrolled during active disease. The CDR3 runs from the conserved cysteine through the conserved F or W. Fields, in order: CDR3 DNA, CDR3 protein, J gene, V gene, D gene, clone size. A D gene is named only where the DNA matches it firmly. A clone size is listed for some rows: how often the clone was seen (once, few, many), or a class if it is expanded.

TGTGCCAGCTGGACAGGGAGTGTAGAAAAACTGTTTTTT,CASWTGSVEKLFF,TRBJ1-4,TRBV28,TRBD1,NA
TGTGCCAGCAGTTACCACGGGACAGGGGGCACCTTC,CASSYHGTGGTF,TRBJ1-2,TRBV28,TRBD1,few
TGTGCCAGCAGCTTAAGGACAGGGTATACGTACTATGGCTACACCTTC,CASSLRTGYTYYGYTF,TRBJ1-2,TRBV5-6,TRBD1,NA
TGTGCCAGCAGCCAGAGTCATTATAATTCACCCCTCCACTTT,CASSQSHYNSPLHF,TRBJ1-6,TRBV3-1/TRBV3-2,NA,NA
TGTGCCACCAGTGATTCATCCCCGTCCCGCAGACTAGCGGGGCGCTCCTACAATGAGCAGTTCTTC,CATSDSSPSRRLAGRSYNEQFF,TRBJ2-1,TRBV24-1,TRBD2,NA
TGTGCCTGGAGGGGACAGGGAAGTGAAAAACTGTTTTTT,CAWRGQGSEKLFF,TRBJ1-4,TRBV30,TRBD1,NA
TGCGCCAGCACCCGGGACAGCCCCACAGATACGCAGTATTTT,CASTRDSPTDTQYF,TRBJ2-3,TRBV5-1,TRBD1,NA
TGTGCCAGCAGCTTAGCCGGGACAGGGAGAGGCTACACCTTC,CASSLAGTGRGYTF,TRBJ1-2,TRBV7-2,TRBD1,few
TGTGCCAGCAGCCAAGGTGGACAGTACTACACCTTC,CASSQGGQYYTF,TRBJ1-2,TRBV3-1/TRBV3-2,NA,NA
TGTGCCAGCAGCCGTGCGACAGGGGTCACCGGGGAGCTGTTTTTT,CASSRATGVTGELFF,TRBJ2-2,TRBV7-2,TRBD1,NA
TGTGCCAGCAGCAAGACACTAGCGGGGTTGGCCGCAGATACGCAGTATTTT,CASSKTLAGLAADTQYF,TRBJ2-3,TRBV11-2,TRBD2,NA